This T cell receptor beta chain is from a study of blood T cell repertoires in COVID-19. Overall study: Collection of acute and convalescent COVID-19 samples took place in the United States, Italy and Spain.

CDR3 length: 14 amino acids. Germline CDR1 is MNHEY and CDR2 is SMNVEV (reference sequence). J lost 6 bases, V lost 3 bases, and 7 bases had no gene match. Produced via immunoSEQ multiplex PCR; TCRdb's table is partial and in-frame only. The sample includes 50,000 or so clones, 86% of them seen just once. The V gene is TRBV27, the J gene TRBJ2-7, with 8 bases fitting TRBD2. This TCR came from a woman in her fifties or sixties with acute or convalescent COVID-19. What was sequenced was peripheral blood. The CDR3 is CASSLGTSLGEQYF. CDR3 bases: TGTGCCAGCAGTTTGGGGACTAGTCTGGGCGAGCAGTACTTC.